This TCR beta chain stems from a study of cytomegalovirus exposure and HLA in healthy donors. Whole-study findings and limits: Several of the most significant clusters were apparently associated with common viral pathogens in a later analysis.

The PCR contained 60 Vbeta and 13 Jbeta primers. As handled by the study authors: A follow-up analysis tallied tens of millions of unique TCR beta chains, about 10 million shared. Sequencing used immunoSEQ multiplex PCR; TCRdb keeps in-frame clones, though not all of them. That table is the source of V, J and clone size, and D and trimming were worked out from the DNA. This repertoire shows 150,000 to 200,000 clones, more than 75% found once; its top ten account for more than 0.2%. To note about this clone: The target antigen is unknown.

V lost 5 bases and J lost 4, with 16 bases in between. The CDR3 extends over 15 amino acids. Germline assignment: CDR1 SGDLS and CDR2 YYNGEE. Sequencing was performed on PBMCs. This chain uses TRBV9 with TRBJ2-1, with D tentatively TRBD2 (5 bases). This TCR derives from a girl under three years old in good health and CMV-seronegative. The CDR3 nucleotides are TGTGCCAGCAGTAAGGGAGATGGCACATACAATGAGCAGTTCTTC. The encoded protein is CASSKGDGTYNEQFF. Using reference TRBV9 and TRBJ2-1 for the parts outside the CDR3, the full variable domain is DSGVTQTPKHLITATGQRVTLRCSPRSGDLSVYWYQQSLDQGLQFLIQYYNGEERAKGNILERFSAQQFPDLHSELNLSSLELGDSALYFCASSKGDGTYNEQFFGPGTRLTVL.